Listed below are T cell receptor beta chains from one sample, sequenced in a study of blood T cell repertoires in COVID-19. Measured with immunoSEQ multiplex PCR; TCRdb has only the in-frame clones, and not every one. The profile covers about 250,000 clones, with around 80% appearing a single time and around 7.9% taken by the ten largest. The material sequenced was peripheral blood. The source of these receptors is a middle-aged man with active or convalescent COVID-19. CDR3s include the opening cysteine and the closing phenylalanine or tryptophan. The D gene is left open where the match is weak. Expanded clones get a size class; other rows say once, few or many, or leave the size out.

V: TRBV5-1; D: NA; size: NA; J: TRBJ1-1; CDR3: CASSLYTGLEAFF; DNA: TGCGCCAGCAGCTTGTATACAGGGCTTGAAGCTTTCTTT
V: TRBV5-5; D: NA; size: NA; J: TRBJ2-7; CDR3: CASSQTAGEYF; DNA: TGTGCCAGCAGCCAGACGGCAGGGGAGTACTTC
V: TRBV5-1; D: NA; size: few; J: TRBJ2-5; CDR3: CASSLAVTTKQETQYF; DNA: TGCGCCAGCAGCTTGGCCGTTACCACTAAACAAGAGACCCAGTACTTC
V: TRBV30; D: NA; size: NA; J: TRBJ1-6; CDR3: CAWSVQGADGTLHF; DNA: TGTGCCTGGAGTGTACAAGGAGCGGACGGGACCCTCCACTTT
V: TRBV4-3; D: NA; size: NA; J: TRBJ1-2; CDR3: CASSQGLSSNYGYTF; DNA: TGCGCCAGCAGCCAAGGGCTCAGTTCTAACTATGGCTACACCTTC
V: TRBV19; D: TRBD1; size: NA; J: TRBJ2-7; CDR3: CASSIGQGRPYEQYF; DNA: TGTGCCAGTAGTATAGGACAGGGCCGTCCCTACGAGCAGTACTTC
V: TRBV19; D: NA; size: NA; J: TRBJ1-2; CDR3: CASSIGIGRRDYGDTF; DNA: TGTGCCAGTAGTATCGGAATTGGGCGACGGGACTATGGGGACACCTTC
V: TRBV7-9; D: NA; size: once; J: TRBJ1-6; CDR3: CASSLNTDSPLHF; DNA: TGTGCCAGCAGCTTAAACACCGATTCACCCCTCCACTTT
V: TRBV4-2; D: TRBD2; size: NA; J: TRBJ2-3; CDR3: CASSLEAERGGLDTQYF; DNA: TGTGCCAGCAGCCTCGAAGCCGAGCGGGGGGGCCTAGATACGCAGTATTTT
V: TRBV6-1; D: TRBD1; size: NA; J: TRBJ1-1; CDR3: CASSETGQGYTEAFF; DNA: TGTGCCAGCAGTGAGACGGGACAGGGGTACACTGAAGCTTTCTTT
V: TRBV19; D: NA; size: NA; J: TRBJ1-2; CDR3: CASSLRGSGGYTF; DNA: TGTGCCAGTAGTCTCAGGGGTTCTGGCGGCTACACCTTC
V: TRBV6-5; D: NA; size: NA; J: TRBJ1-2; CDR3: CASSQRESGYTF; DNA: TGTGCCAGCAGCCAGCGTGAGAGTGGCTACACCTTC
V: TRBV6-5; D: NA; size: NA; J: TRBJ1-2; CDR3: CASSSGQGIIAYGYTF; DNA: TGTGCCAGCAGTTCAGGCCAGGGGATTATTGCCTATGGCTACACCTTC
V: TRBV18; D: TRBD2; size: NA; J: TRBJ2-3; CDR3: CASSPPGTIDTQYF; DNA: TGTGCCAGCTCACCACCGGGGACTATAGATACGCAGTATTTT
V: TRBV7-9; D: NA; size: NA; J: TRBJ1-5; CDR3: CASSHSGGHQPQHF; DNA: TGTGCCAGCAGTCATTCGGGGGGTCATCAGCCCCAGCATTTT
V: TRBV4-1; D: TRBD1; size: once; J: TRBJ1-6; CDR3: CASSQEGTGFSPLHF; DNA: TGCGCCAGCAGCCAAGAGGGGACAGGGTTTTCACCCCTCCACTTT
V: TRBV27; D: NA; size: NA; J: TRBJ1-1; CDR3: CASSSPQGRTEAFF; DNA: TGTGCCAGCAGTTCCCCACAGGGAAGGACTGAAGCTTTCTTT
V: TRBV5-5; D: NA; size: NA; J: TRBJ1-1; CDR3: CASSLAELYTEAFF; DNA: TGTGCCAGCAGCTTGGCTGAGCTATACACTGAAGCTTTCTTT
V: TRBV2; D: TRBD1; size: NA; J: TRBJ1-6; CDR3: CASSGTGDSPLHF; DNA: TGTGCCAGCAGTGGGACAGGGGATTCACCCCTCCACTTT
V: TRBV20-1; D: NA; size: few; J: TRBJ1-2; CDR3: CSASWRTNGYTF; DNA: TGCAGTGCTAGTTGGAGGACTAATGGCTACACCTTC
V: TRBV2; D: NA; size: NA; J: TRBJ2-2; CDR3: CASRGGTGNTGELFF; DNA: TGTGCCAGCAGGGGGGGGACAGGTAACACCGGGGAGCTGTTTTTT
V: TRBV9; D: NA; size: NA; J: TRBJ1-3; CDR3: CASSVDSNSGNTIYF; DNA: TGTGCCAGCAGCGTAGACAGCAACTCTGGAAACACCATATATTTT
V: TRBV27; D: NA; size: NA; J: TRBJ2-7; CDR3: CASSFDGGTSEQYF; DNA: TGTGCCAGCAGTTTCGATGGGGGCACGTCCGAGCAGTACTTC
V: TRBV4-3; D: TRBD1; size: NA; J: TRBJ1-4; CDR3: CASSRQGGVEKLFF; DNA: TGCGCCAGCAGCCGACAGGGCGGTGTAGAAAAACTGTTTTTT
V: TRBV9; D: TRBD2; size: NA; J: TRBJ2-1; CDR3: CASSVVGGGLDNEQFF; DNA: TGTGCCAGCAGCGTAGTTGGCGGGGGGCTAGACAATGAGCAGTTCTTC
V: TRBV5-1; D: TRBD1; size: NA; J: TRBJ2-1; CDR3: CASSLEGTGVGNEQFF; DNA: TGCGCCAGCAGCTTGGAGGGGACAGGAGTCGGGAATGAGCAGTTCTTC
V: TRBV11-3; D: NA; size: NA; J: TRBJ2-3; CDR3: CASSLDLGGGPSDTQYF; DNA: TGTGCCAGCAGCTTAGATCTTGGGGGCGGGCCCTCTGATACGCAGTATTTT
V: TRBV27; D: NA; size: NA; J: TRBJ1-6; CDR3: CASSPREYNSPLHF; DNA: TGTGCCAGCAGTCCCCGGGAGTATAATTCACCCCTCCACTTT
V: TRBV7-9; D: NA; size: few; J: TRBJ1-3; CDR3: CASSQATGFGSGNTIYF; DNA: TGTGCCAGCAGTCAAGCAACAGGGTTCGGCTCTGGAAACACCATATATTTT
V: TRBV7-2; D: TRBD1; size: NA; J: TRBJ2-5; CDR3: CASSLDDRGRETQYF; DNA: TGTGCCAGCAGCCTGGATGACAGGGGCCGAGAGACCCAGTACTTC
V: TRBV7-9; D: NA; size: NA; J: TRBJ1-1; CDR3: CASSLISLQGATEAFF; DNA: TGTGCCAGCAGCTTAATCTCATTACAGGGCGCCACTGAAGCTTTCTTT
V: TRBV30; D: NA; size: NA; J: TRBJ2-1; CDR3: CAWSNLLAAEQFF; DNA: TGTGCCTGGAGTAACCTTTTAGCGGCGGAGCAGTTCTTC
V: TRBV29-1; D: TRBD1; size: once; J: TRBJ2-3; CDR3: CSVEGQGATDTQYF; DNA: TGCAGCGTTGAGGGACAGGGGGCCACAGATACACAGTATTTT
V: TRBV6-5; D: NA; size: NA; J: TRBJ1-1; CDR3: CASSNPGVRAFF; DNA: TGTGCCAGCAGCAACCCAGGGGTTCGGGCTTTCTTT
V: TRBV5-5; D: NA; size: NA; J: TRBJ1-2; CDR3: CASSLDMPYGYTF; DNA: TGTGCCAGCAGCTTGGACATGCCCTATGGCTACACCTTC
V: TRBV2; D: NA; size: NA; J: TRBJ2-5; CDR3: CASRNSAGGQETQYF; DNA: TGTGCCAGCAGGAACTCGGCCGGCGGTCAAGAGACCCAGTACTTC
V: TRBV4-2; D: NA; size: NA; J: TRBJ2-1; CDR3: CASSQDPAGDNEQFF; DNA: TGTGCCAGCAGCCAAGATCCTGCAGGGGACAATGAGCAGTTCTTC
V: TRBV7-9; D: NA; size: NA; J: TRBJ2-5; CDR3: CASSPGSGQRQETQYF; DNA: TGTGCCAGCAGCCCCGGGTCTGGACAGAGACAAGAGACCCAGTACTTC
V: TRBV11-3; D: NA; size: NA; J: TRBJ2-3; CDR3: CASSDSSDTQYF; DNA: TGTGCCAGCAGCGATAGCTCAGATACGCAGTATTTT
V: TRBV28; D: NA; size: NA; J: TRBJ1-6; CDR3: CASTLLRGRNNSPLHF; DNA: TGTGCCAGCACTCTACTCAGGGGAAGGAATAATTCACCCCTCCACTTT
V: TRBV21-1; D: NA; size: NA; J: TRBJ1-2; CDR3: CASSKEGRGGGYTF; DNA: TGTGCCAGCAGCAAAGAGGGCCGGGGAGGTGGCTACACCTTC
V: TRBV5-1; D: NA; size: few; J: TRBJ2-1; CDR3: CASSLNNNEQFF; DNA: TGCGCCAGCAGCTTAAACAACAATGAGCAGTTCTTC
V: TRBV24-1; D: NA; size: NA; J: TRBJ1-2; CDR3: CATSLTGTGGYTF; DNA: TGTGCCACCAGCCTAACAGGGACCGGCGGCTACACCTTC
V: TRBV27; D: NA; size: NA; J: TRBJ2-7; CDR3: CASSWGRSSYEQYF; DNA: TGTGCCAGCAGTTGGGGGAGGTCCTCCTACGAGCAGTACTTC
V: TRBV2; D: NA; size: NA; J: TRBJ1-1; CDR3: CASSKQGSAEAFF; DNA: TGTGCCAGCAGCAAGCAGGGATCGGCTGAAGCTTTCTTT
V: TRBV6-1; D: NA; size: NA; J: TRBJ2-1; CDR3: CASSEIWGGEQFF; DNA: TGTGCCAGCAGTGAGATTTGGGGAGGTGAGCAGTTCTTC
V: TRBV6-5; D: TRBD1; size: NA; J: TRBJ1-4; CDR3: CASSRTGTGVEKLFF; DNA: TGTGCCAGCAGCCGGACCGGGACAGGGGTTGAAAAACTGTTTTTT
V: TRBV6-1; D: TRBD2; size: NA; J: TRBJ2-7; CDR3: CASSERQSGLAGYEQYF; DNA: TGTGCCAGCAGTGAAAGGCAGAGCGGACTAGCAGGCTACGAGCAGTACTTC
V: TRBV6-1; D: TRBD2; size: NA; J: TRBJ2-1; CDR3: CASSDMGTSGARNEQFF; DNA: TGTGCCAGCAGTGACATGGGGACTAGCGGGGCCCGTAATGAGCAGTTCTTC
V: TRBV11-2; D: NA; size: NA; J: TRBJ2-7; CDR3: CASSPGRGKLSYEQYF; DNA: TGTGCCAGCAGTCCGGGTCGGGGGAAACTTTCCTACGAGCAGTACTTC
V: TRBV6-5; D: NA; size: NA; J: TRBJ2-7; CDR3: CASIRDPGHFYEQYF; DNA: TGTGCCAGCATAAGAGATCCGGGACACTTCTACGAGCAGTACTTC
V: TRBV30; D: NA; size: NA; J: TRBJ1-5; CDR3: CAWSGGRGNQPQHF; DNA: TGTGCCTGGAGTGGAGGGCGGGGCAATCAGCCCCAGCATTTT
V: TRBV5-1; D: NA; size: few; J: TRBJ2-5; CDR3: CASRDWKETQYF; DNA: TGCGCCAGCAGAGACTGGAAAGAGACCCAGTACTTC
V: TRBV24-1; D: NA; size: NA; J: TRBJ1-6; CDR3: CATSGGGFDSPLHF; DNA: TGTGCCACCAGTGGCGGGGGATTTGATTCACCCCTCCACTTT
V: TRBV7-7; D: NA; size: NA; J: TRBJ2-3; CDR3: CASSLQRGRTTDTQYF; DNA: TGTGCTAGCAGCCTCCAACGAGGGAGGACCACAGATACGCAGTATTTT
V: TRBV7-3; D: TRBD2; size: few; J: TRBJ2-1; CDR3: CASSKGLAGVGEQFF; DNA: TGTGCCAGCAGCAAGGGACTAGCGGGAGTCGGTGAGCAGTTCTTC